The TCR beta chain under discussion was sequenced for a study of T cells in Graves' hyperthyroidism and ophthalmopathy. The study, taken as a whole, reports: Onset of ophthalmopathy came a median approximately 6.5 months after the model predicted it.

Amplified TCR beta CDR3 regions derived from RNA transcripts. RT-PCR in the first round (using the HTBI primer set) targeted the TCR CDR3. From the multiplex PCR reads, TCRdb called clonotypes with MiXCR, one entry per CDR3 protein. Of hundreds of thousands of distinct CDR3 sequences listed, about 25% were seen once; the top ten hold about 73%. As regards this clonotype: What it recognizes is unknown.

CDR1 SGHVS and CDR2 FQNEAQ come from the germline V gene. CDR3 length: 13 amino acids. Trimming removed 2 bases at V and 8 bases at J, with 9 bases between. The genes are TRBV7-8 and TRBJ1-4; D perhaps matches TRBD1 (5 bases). The sequence derives from a man aged 45 to 65 with Graves' hyperthyroidism. What was sequenced was blood. CDR3 nucleotide sequence: TGTGCCAGCAGCTTACAGGGTTACGAAAAACTGTTTTTT. Translating gives CASSLQGYEKLFF.